This T cell receptor beta chain was sequenced during a study of blood T cell repertoires in COVID-19. Study as a whole: Nucleic acid was either cDNA or gDNA, and it came from T cells, B-cell-depleted T cells, or PBMCs.

This CDR3 region has 13 residues. The germline CDR1 and CDR2 sequences are MNHEY and SVGAGI. The ends were cut back, 6 bases at V and 6 bases at J, with 12 bases in the middle. Some clones are missing from TCRdb's copy, which holds only in-frame ones; the method was immunoSEQ multiplex PCR. The data hold about 54,000 clones, with 75% to 95% observed a single time. Sequences were obtained from peripheral blood. The source is a woman between 40 and 50 years old with active COVID-19. The chain joins TRBV6-5 to TRBJ1-3; tentatively, D is TRBD1 (5 bases). CDR3 in DNA: TGTGCCAGCAGCGGCAGGGATTTAAACACCATATATTTT. Protein sequence: CASSGRDLNTIYF.